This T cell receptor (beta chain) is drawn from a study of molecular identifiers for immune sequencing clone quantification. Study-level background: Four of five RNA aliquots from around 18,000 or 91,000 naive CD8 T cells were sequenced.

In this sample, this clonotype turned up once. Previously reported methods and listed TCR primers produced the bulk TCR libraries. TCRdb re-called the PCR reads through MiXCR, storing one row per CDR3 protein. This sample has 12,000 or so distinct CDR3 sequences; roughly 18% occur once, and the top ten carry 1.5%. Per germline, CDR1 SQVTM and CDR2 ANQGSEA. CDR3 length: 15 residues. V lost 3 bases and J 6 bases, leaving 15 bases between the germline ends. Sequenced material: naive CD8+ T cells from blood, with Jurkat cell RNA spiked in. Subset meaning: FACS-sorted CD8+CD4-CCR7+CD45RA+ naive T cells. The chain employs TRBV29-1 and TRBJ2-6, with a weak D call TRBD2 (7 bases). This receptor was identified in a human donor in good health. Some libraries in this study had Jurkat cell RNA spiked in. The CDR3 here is CSVESGGDEANVLTF. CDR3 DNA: TGCAGCGTTGAGTCGGGGGGCGATGAGGCCAACGTCCTGACTTTC.